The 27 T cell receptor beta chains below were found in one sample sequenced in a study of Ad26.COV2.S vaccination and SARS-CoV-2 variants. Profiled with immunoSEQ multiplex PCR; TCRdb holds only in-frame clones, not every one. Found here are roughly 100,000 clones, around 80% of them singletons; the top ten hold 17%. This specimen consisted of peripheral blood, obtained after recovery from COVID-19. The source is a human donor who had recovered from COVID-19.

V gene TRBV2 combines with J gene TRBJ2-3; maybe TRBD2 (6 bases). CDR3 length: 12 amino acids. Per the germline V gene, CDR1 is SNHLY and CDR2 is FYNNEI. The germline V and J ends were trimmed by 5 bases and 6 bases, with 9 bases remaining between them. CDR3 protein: CASSLLADTQYF. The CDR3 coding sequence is TGTGCCAGCAGTCTCCTAGCGGATACGCAGTATTTT.

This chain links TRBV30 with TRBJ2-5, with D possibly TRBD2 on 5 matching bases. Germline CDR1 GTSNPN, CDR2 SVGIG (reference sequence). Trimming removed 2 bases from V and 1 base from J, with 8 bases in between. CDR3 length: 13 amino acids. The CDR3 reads CAWSWAGQETQYF. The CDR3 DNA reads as TGTGCCTGGAGTTGGGCGGGCCAAGAGACCCAGTACTTC.

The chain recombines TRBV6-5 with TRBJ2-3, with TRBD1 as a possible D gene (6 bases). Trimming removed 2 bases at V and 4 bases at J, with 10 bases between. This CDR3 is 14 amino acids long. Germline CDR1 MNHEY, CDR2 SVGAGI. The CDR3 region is CASSYVGAPDTQYF. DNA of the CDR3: TGTGCCAGCAGTTACGTGGGGGCCCCAGATACGCAGTATTTT.

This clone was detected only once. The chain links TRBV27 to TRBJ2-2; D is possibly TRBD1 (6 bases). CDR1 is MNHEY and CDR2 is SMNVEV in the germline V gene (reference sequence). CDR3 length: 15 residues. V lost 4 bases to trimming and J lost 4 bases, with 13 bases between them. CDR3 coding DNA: TGTGCCAGCAGTTCAATTTCCAGGGGCACCGGGGAGCTGTTTTTT. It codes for CASSSISRGTGELFF.

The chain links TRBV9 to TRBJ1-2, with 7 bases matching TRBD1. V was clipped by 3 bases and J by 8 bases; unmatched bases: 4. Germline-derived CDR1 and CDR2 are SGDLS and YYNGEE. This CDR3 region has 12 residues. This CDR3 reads CASSGQGEGYTF. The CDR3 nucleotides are TGTGCCAGCAGCGGTCAGGGGGAGGGCTACACCTTC.

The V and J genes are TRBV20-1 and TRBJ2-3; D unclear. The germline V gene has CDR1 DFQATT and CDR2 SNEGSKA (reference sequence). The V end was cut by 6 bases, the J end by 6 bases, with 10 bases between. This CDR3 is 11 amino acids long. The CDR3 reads CSAGPTDTQYF. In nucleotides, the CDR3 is TGCAGTGCCGGACCTACGGATACGCAGTATTTT.

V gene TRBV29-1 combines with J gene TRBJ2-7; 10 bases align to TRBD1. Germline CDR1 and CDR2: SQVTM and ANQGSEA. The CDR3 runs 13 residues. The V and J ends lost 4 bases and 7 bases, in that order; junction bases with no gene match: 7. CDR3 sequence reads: CSVGTGGTYEQYF. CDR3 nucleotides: TGCAGCGTTGGGACAGGGGGGACTTATGAGCAGTACTTC.

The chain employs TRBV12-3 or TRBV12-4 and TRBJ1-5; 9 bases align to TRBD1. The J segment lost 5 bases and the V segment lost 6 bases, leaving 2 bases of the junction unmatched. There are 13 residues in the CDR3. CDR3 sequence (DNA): TGTGCCAGCAGCGGACAGGGGTATCAGCCCCAGCATTTT. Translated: CASSGQGYQPQHF.

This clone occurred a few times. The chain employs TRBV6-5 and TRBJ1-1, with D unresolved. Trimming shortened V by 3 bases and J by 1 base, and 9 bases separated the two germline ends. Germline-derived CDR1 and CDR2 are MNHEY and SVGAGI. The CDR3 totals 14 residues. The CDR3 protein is CASSYEGRNTEAFF. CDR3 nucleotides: TGTGCCAGCAGTTATGAGGGAAGGAACACTGAAGCTTTCTTT.

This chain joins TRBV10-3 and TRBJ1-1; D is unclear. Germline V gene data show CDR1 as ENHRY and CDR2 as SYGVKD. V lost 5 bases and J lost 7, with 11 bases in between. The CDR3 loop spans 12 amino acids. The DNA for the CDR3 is TGTGCCATCAGTTCGATGGAGGGTGAAGCTTTCTTT. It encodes CAISSMEGEAFF.

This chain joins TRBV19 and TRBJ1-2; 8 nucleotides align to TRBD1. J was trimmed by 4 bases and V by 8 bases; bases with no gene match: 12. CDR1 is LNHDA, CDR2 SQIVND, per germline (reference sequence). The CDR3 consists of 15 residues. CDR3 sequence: CASSRGLLGPYGYTF. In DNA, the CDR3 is TGTGCCAGTTCCAGGGGGCTTTTAGGGCCCTATGGCTACACCTTC. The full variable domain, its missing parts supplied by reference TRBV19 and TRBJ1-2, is DGGITQSPKYLFRKEGQNVTLSCEQNLNHDAMYWYRQDPGQGLRLIYYSQIVNDFQKGDIAEGYSVSREKKESFPLTVTSAQKNPTAFYLCASSRGLLGPYGYTFGSGTRLTVV.

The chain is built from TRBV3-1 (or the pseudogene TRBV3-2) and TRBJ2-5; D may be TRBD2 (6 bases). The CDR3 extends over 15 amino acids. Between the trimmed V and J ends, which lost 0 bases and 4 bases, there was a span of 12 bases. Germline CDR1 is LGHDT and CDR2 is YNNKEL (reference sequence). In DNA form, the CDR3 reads TGTGCCAGCAGCCAAGACGGTTTTAGCGGAGAGACCCAGTACTTC. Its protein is CASSQDGFSGETQYF.

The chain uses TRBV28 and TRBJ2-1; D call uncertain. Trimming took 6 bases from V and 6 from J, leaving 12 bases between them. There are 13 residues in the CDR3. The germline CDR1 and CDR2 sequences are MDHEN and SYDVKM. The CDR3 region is CASRGQNSNEQFF. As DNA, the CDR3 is TGTGCCAGCAGAGGTCAAAATAGCAATGAGCAGTTCTTC.

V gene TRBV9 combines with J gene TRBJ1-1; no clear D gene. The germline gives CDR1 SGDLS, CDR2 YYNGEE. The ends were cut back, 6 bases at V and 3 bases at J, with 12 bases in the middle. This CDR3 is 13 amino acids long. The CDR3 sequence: CASTLISDTEAFF. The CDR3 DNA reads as TGTGCCAGCACCCTTATATCGGACACTGAAGCTTTCTTT.

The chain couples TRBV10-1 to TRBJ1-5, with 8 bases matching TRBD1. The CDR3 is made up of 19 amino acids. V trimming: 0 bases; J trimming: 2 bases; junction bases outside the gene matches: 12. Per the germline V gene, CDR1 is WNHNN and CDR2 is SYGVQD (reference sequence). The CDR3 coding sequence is TGCGCCAGCAGTGAGTCGACGGGCGACAGGGGTGCTGGCAATCAGCCCCAGCATTTT. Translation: CASSESTGDRGAGNQPQHF.

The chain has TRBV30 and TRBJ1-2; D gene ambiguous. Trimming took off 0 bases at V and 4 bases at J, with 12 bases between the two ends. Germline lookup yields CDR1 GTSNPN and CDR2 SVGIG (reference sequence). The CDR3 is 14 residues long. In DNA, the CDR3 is TGTGCCTGGAGTGTTAATGGACTTTCCTATGGCTACACCTTC. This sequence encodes CAWSVNGLSYGYTF.

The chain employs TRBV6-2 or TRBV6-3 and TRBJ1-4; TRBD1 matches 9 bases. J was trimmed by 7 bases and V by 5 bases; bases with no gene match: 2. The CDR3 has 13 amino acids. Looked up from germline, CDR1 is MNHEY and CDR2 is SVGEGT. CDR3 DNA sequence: TGTGCCAGCAGTGGGACAGGGTCTGAAAAACTGTTTTTT. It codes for CASSGTGSEKLFF.

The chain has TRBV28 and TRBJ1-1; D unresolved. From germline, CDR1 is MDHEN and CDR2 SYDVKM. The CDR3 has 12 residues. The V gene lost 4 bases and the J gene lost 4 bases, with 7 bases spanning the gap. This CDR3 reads CASSSSLTEAFF. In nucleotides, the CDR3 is TGTGCCAGCAGTTCCTCGCTCACTGAAGCTTTCTTT.

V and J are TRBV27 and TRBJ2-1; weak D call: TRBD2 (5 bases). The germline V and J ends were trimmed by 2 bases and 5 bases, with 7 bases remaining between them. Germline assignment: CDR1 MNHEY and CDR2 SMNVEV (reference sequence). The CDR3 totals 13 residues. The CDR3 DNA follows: TGTGCCAGCAGTTTAGCGGGCGACAATGAGCAGTTCTTC. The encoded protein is CASSLAGDNEQFF.

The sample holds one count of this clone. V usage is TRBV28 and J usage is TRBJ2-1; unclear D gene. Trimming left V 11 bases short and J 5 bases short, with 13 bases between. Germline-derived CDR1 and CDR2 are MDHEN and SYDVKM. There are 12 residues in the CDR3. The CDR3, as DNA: TGTGCCTGCGGCCCGAGACACAATGAGCAGTTCTTC. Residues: CACGPRHNEQFF.

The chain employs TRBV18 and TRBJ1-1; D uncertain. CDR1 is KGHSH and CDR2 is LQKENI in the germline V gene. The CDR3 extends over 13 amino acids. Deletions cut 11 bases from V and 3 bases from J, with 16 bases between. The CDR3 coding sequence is TGTGCCGGCGCATCCGGGGAGGACACTGAAGCTTTCTTT. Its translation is CAGASGEDTEAFF.

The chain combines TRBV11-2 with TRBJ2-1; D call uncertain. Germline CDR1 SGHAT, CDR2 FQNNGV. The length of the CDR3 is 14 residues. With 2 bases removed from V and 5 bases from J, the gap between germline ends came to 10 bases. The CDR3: CASSLNIRDNEQFF. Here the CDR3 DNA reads TGTGCCAGCAGCTTAAATATTCGGGACAATGAGCAGTTCTTC.

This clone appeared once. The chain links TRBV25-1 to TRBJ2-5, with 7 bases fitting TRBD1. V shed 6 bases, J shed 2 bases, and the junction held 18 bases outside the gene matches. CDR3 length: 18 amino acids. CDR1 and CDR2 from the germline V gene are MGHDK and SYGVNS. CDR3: CASRAPEHRTGKQETQYF. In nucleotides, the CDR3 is TGTGCCAGCAGGGCCCCCGAACATCGGACAGGAAAGCAAGAGACCCAGTACTTC.

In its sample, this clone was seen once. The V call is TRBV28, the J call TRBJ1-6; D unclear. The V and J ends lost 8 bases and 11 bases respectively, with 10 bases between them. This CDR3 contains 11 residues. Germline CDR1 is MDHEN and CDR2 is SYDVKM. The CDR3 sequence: CASRDSAPLHF. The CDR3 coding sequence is TGTGCCAGCCGAGACTCGGCACCCCTCCACTTT.

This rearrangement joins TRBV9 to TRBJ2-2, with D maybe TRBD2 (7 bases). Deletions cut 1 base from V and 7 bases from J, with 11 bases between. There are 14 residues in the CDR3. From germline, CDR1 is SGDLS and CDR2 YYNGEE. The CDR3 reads CASSVSGGGGELFF. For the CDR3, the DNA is TGTGCCAGCAGCGTATCGGGGGGCGGCGGGGAGCTGTTTTTT.

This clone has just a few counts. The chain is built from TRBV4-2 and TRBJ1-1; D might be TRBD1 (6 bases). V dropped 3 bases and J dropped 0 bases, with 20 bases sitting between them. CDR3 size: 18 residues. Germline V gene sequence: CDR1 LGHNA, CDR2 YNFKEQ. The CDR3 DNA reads TGTGCCAGCAGCCAGGGTAGGGGGAGAAGGTCCATGAACACTGAAGCTTTCTTT. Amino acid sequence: CASSQGRGRRSMNTEAFF.

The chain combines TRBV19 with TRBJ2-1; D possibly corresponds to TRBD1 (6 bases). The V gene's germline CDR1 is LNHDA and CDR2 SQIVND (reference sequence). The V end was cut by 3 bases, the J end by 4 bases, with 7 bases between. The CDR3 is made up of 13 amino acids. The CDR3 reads CASSIQGYNEQFF. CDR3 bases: TGTGCCAGTAGTATTCAGGGGTACAATGAGCAGTTCTTC.